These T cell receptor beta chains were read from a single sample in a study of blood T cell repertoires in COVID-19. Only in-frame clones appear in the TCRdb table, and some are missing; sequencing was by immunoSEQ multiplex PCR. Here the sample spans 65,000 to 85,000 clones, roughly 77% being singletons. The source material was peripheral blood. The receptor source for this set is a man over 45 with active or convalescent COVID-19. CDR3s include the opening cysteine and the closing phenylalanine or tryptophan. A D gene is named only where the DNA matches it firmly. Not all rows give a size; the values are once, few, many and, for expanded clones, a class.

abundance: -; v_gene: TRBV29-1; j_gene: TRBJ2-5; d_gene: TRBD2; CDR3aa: CSVILAGGSRETQYF; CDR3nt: TGCAGCGTCATCTTAGCGGGGGGCAGCCGGGAGACCCAGTACTTC
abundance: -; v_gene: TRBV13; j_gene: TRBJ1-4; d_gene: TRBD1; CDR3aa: CASSSDRGKGDEKLFF; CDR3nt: TGTGCCAGCAGCTCGGACAGGGGGAAGGGGGATGAAAAACTGTTTTTT
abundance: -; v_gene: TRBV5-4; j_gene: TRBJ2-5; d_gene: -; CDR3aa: CASSSDTWETQYF; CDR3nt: TGTGCCAGCAGCTCCGACACATGGGAGACCCAGTACTTC
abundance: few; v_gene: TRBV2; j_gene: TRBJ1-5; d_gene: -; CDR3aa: CASTRTEGNQPQHF; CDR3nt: TGTGCCAGCACCAGGACGGAGGGCAATCAGCCCCAGCATTTT
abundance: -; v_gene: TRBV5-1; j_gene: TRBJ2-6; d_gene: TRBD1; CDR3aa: CASSLGQGDGANVLTF; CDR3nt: TGCGCCAGCAGCTTAGGACAGGGGGATGGGGCCAACGTCCTGACTTTC
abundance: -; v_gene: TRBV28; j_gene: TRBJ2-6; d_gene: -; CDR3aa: CASSSRVRGANVLTF; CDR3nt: TGTGCCAGCAGTTCCAGGGTTCGCGGGGCCAACGTCCTGACTTTC
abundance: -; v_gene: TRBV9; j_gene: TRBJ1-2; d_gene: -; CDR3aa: CASSAKQAFYGYTF; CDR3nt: TGTGCCAGCAGCGCTAAACAGGCCTTCTATGGCTACACCTTC
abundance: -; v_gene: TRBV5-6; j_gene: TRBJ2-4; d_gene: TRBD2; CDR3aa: CASSPRLADIQYF; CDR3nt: TGTGCCAGCAGCCCGAGACTAGCTGACATTCAGTACTTC
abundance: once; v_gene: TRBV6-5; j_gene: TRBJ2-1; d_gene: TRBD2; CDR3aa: CASTPGRGNEQFF; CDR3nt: TGTGCCAGCACCCCGGGGCGGGGGAATGAGCAGTTCTTC
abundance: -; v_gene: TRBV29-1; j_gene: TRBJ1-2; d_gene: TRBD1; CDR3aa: CSARRTGGFGGYTF; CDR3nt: TGCAGCGCCCGGAGGACAGGGGGATTTGGGGGCTACACCTTC
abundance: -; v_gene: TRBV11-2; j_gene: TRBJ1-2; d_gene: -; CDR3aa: CASSPPTSFYGYTF; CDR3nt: TGTGCCAGCAGCCCCCCAACATCTTTCTATGGCTACACCTTC
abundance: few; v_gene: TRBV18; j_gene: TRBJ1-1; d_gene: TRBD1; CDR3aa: CASSPTGDTEAFF; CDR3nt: TGTGCCAGCTCACCCACAGGGGACACTGAAGCTTTCTTT
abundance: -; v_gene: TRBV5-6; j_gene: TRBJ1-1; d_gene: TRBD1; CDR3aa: CASSSNMDRGRGNTEAFF; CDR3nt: TGTGCCAGCAGCTCAAATATGGACAGGGGGCGCGGGAACACTGAAGCTTTCTTT
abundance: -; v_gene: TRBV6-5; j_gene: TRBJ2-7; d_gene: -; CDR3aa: CASSYGARRVGYEQYF; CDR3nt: TGTGCCAGCAGTTACGGGGCGCGCAGGGTTGGCTACGAGCAGTACTTC
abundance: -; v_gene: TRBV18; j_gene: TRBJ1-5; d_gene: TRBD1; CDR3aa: CASSPTGVGGQPQHF; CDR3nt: TGTGCCAGCTCCCCGACAGGGGTTGGGGGTCAGCCCCAGCATTTT
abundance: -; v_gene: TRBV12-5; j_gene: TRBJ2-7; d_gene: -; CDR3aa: CASGSGGPPYEQYF; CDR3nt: TGTGCTAGTGGATCCGGGGGGCCCCCCTACGAGCAGTACTTC
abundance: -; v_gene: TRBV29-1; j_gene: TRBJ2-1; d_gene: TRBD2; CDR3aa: CSASLRTRVFEQFF; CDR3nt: TGCAGCGCATCTCTTCGGACTAGGGTTTTTGAGCAGTTCTTC
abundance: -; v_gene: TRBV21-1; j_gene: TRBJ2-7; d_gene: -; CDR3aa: CASHRESPYEQYF; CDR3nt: TGTGCCAGTCACCGGGAGTCCCCCTACGAGCAGTACTTC
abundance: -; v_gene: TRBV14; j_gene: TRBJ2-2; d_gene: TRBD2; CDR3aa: CASSPQILLAGGTGELFF; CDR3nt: TGTGCCAGCAGCCCCCAAATCCTCCTAGCCGGGGGGACCGGGGAGCTGTTTTTT
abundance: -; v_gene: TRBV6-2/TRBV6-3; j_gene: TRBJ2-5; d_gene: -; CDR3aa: CASSYSIGTQYF; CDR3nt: TGTGCCAGCAGTTACTCGATCGGGACCCAGTACTTC
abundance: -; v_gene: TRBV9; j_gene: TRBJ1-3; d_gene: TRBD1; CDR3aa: CASSAVPTGGKAGNTIYF; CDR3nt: TGTGCCAGCAGCGCAGTCCCGACAGGGGGCAAAGCTGGAAACACCATATATTTT
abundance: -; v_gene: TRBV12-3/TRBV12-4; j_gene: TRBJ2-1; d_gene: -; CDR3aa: CASVLYNEQFF; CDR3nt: TGTGCCAGCGTCCTTTACAATGAGCAGTTCTTC
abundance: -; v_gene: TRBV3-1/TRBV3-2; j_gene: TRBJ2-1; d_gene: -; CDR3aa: CASVSRGPEGNEQFF; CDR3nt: TGTGCCAGCGTTTCTCGGGGCCCGGAGGGCAATGAGCAGTTCTTC
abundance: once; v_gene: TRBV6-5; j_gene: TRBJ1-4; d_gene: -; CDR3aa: CASSYSRQGGEKLFF; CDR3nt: TGTGCCAGCAGTTACTCGAGGCAGGGAGGTGAAAAACTGTTTTTT
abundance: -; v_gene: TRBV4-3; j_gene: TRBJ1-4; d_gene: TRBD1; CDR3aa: CASSQDRSGTGDEKLFF; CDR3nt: TGCGCCAGCAGCCAAGATAGGAGTGGGACAGGGGACGAAAAACTGTTTTTT